Below, 31 T cell receptor beta chains from the same sample are listed, as sequenced in a study of CD8 T cells in ankylosing spondylitis. TCRdb re-called the 5' RACE reads with MiXCR, one entry per CDR3 protein. The table includes roughly 150,000 distinct CDR3 sequences, 30% to 40% detected once. The sample comprised synovial fluid, either unsorted or a sorted T cell fraction (not recorded which). These receptors were taken from a male donor with ankylosing spondylitis.

CDR3 region: CASTRDHSYNEQFF. CDR3 DNA: TGTGCCAGCACACGGGACCACTCCTACAATGAGCAGTTCTTC. The rearrangement links TRBV2 to TRBJ2-1; D tentatively reads TRBD1 or TRBD2 (5 bases each). With 7 bases removed from V and 0 bases from J, the gap between germline ends came to 10 bases. The CDR3 runs to 14 residues. CDR1 is SNHLY and CDR2 is FYNNEI in the germline V gene.

The chain links TRBV5-1 to TRBJ1-1; D unclear. The CDR3 totals 14 residues. In germline, CDR1 is SGHRS, CDR2 YFSETQ. Trimming pared 0 bases from V and 1 base from J, leaving 7 bases between. CDR3 protein: CASSLEAGNTEAFF. As DNA, the CDR3 is TGCGCCAGCAGCTTGGAGGCAGGGAACACTGAAGCTTTCTTT.

The chain is built from TRBV5-1 and TRBJ1-2; no clear D gene. Germline lookup yields CDR1 SGHRS and CDR2 YFSETQ. V was shortened by 0 bases and J by 2 bases, with 5 bases between the two germline ends. This CDR3 contains 13 residues. CDR3 coding DNA: TGCGCCAGCAGCTTGGCGGGGAACTATGGCTACACCTTC. Its translation: CASSLAGNYGYTF.

V usage is TRBV6-5 and J usage is TRBJ2-2; tentatively, D is TRBD2 (6 bases). Trimming removed 4 bases at V and 3 bases at J, with 12 bases between. CDR3 size: 15 residues. Germline V gene sequence: CDR1 MNHEY, CDR2 SVGAGI. As DNA, the CDR3 is TGTGCCAGCAGTTCTCGCGGGGTTCACACCGGGGAGCTGTTTTTT. It is translated as CASSSRGVHTGELFF.

This clonotype showed up just a few times. The gene calls are TRBV27 and TRBJ2-2, with 7 nucleotides matching TRBD1. This CDR3 comprises 16 residues. Per the germline V gene, CDR1 is MNHEY and CDR2 is SMNVEV (reference sequence). The trim removed 6 bases at V and 6 bases at J, leaving 13 bases unmatched. The CDR3: CASSSRMTGWAGELFF. CDR3 nucleotide sequence: TGTGCCAGCAGCTCCCGAATGACAGGGTGGGCCGGGGAGCTGTTTTTT.

In its sample, this clonotype was seen a few times. The chain recombines TRBV14 with TRBJ1-5; D is ambiguous. V dropped 0 bases and J dropped 14 bases, with 11 bases sitting between them. The CDR3 consists of 12 residues. Per germline, CDR1 SGHDN and CDR2 FVKESK. CDR3: CASSQDRRSKHF. CDR3 bases: TGTGCCAGCAGCCAAGACCGCAGAAGTAAGCATTTT.

The rearrangement joins TRBV15 to TRBJ1-5; D is uncertain. CDR1 is LNHNV, CDR2 YYDKDF, per germline (reference sequence). CDR3 length: 15 amino acids. V shed 9 bases and J shed 2 bases, with 17 bases lying between them. CDR3 in DNA: TGTGCCACTAAGGATTGGAAAGCTGGCAATCAGCCCCAGCATTTT. Protein product: CATKDWKAGNQPQHF.

The chain has TRBV29-1 and TRBJ2-5; TRBD1 matches at 10 bases. Germline trimming cut 5 bases from V and 5 bases from J; bases unmatched to any gene: 14. This CDR3 spans 16 amino acids. Germline loops: CDR1 SQVTM, CDR2 ANQGSEA. The CDR3 is CSVSQLGQGGGETQYF. CDR3 in DNA: TGCAGCGTTTCGCAACTCGGACAGGGGGGTGGGGAGACCCAGTACTTC. Using reference TRBV29-1 and TRBJ2-5 for the parts outside the CDR3, the full variable domain is SAVISQKPSRDICQRGTSLTIQCQVDSQVTMMFWYRQQPGQSLTLIATANQGSEATYESGFVIDKFPISRPNLTFSTLTVSNMSPEDSSIYLCSVSQLGQGGGETQYFGPGTRLLVL.

This clonotype occurred a few times. The chain couples TRBV18 to TRBJ2-7; D perhaps matches TRBD2 (6 bases). V was cut by 4 bases and J by 4 bases, with 17 bases left in between. The germline CDR1 and CDR2 sequences are KGHSH and LQKENI. CDR3 length equals 15 residues. The CDR3 sequence: CASSLGHSGAYEQYF. The CDR3 DNA sequence: TGTGCCAGCTCACTTGGGCATAGCGGAGCTTACGAGCAGTACTTC.

The chain is built from TRBV28 and TRBJ2-5; tentative D call: TRBD2 (6 bases). Germline CDR1 MDHEN, CDR2 SYDVKM. This CDR3 is 16 amino acids long. Trimming cost V 2 bases and J 3 bases, with 16 bases left between them. CDR3 in amino acids: CASSLGGAVVEETQYF. DNA of the CDR3: TGTGCCAGCAGTTTAGGCGGGGCAGTTGTGGAAGAGACCCAGTACTTC.

The table lists this clonotype with many counts. V is TRBV6-2 or TRBV6-3 and J is TRBJ2-7; 8 bases are shared with TRBD1. The ends lost 0 bases at V and 1 base at J; junction bases unmatched: 8. CDR3 length: 17 amino acids. The germline V gene encodes CDR1 MNHEY and CDR2 SVGEGT. CDR3 DNA sequence: TGTGCCAGCAGTTACTCCCATCAGGGGGCCGGATCCTACGAGCAGTACTTC. Translated: CASSYSHQGAGSYEQYF.

This chain joins TRBV5-1 and TRBJ2-7; perhaps D is TRBD1 or TRBD2 (5 bases each). CDR1 and CDR2 (germline): SGHRS, YFSETQ. The CDR3 spans 13 residues. With 6 bases removed from V and 7 bases from J, the gap between germline ends came to 17 bases. This CDR3 is CASNSGASGEQYF. In DNA form, the CDR3 reads TGCGCCAGCAATTCCGGGGCGAGTGGGGAGCAGTACTTC.

This sequence joins TRBV29-1 and TRBJ2-2; 14 positions agree with TRBD2. The CDR3 is made up of 14 amino acids. Germline CDR1 SQVTM, CDR2 ANQGSEA. V lost 6 bases and J lost 7; bases outside the gene matches: 4. The DNA of the CDR3 is TGCAGCGTAGGGACTAGCGGGAGTATCGGGGAGCTGTTTTTT. It is translated as CSVGTSGSIGELFF.

The rearrangement joins TRBV13 to TRBJ1-2; perhaps TRBD1 as D (6 bases). CDR1 and CDR2 (germline): PRHDT, FYEKMQ (reference sequence). This CDR3 comprises 14 residues. Trimming stripped 3 bases from V and 2 bases from J, with 10 bases between. CDR3 sequence (DNA): TGTGCCAGCAGCTTTGGAGGGGGAAACTATGGCTACACCTTC. Translated: CASSFGGGNYGYTF. The full variable domain, rest sourced from reference TRBV13 and TRBJ1-2, is AAGVIQSPRHLIKEKRETATLKCYPIPRHDTVYWYQQGPGQDPQFLISFYEKMQSDKGSIPDRFSAQQFSDYHSELNMSSLELGDSALYFCASSFGGGNYGYTFGSGTRLTVV.

This clonotype was seen ten or more times. This chain uses TRBV12-3 or TRBV12-4 with TRBJ1-1; a possible D gene is TRBD1 (5 bases). V shed 9 bases and J shed 4 bases, with 9 bases lying between them. CDR3 length: 11 amino acids. CDR3 DNA: TGTGCCAGTGGGGGGGGCACTGAAGCTTTCTTT. Translated, it gives CASGGGTEAFF.

This clonotype was seen many times. The V gene is TRBV7-9, the J gene TRBJ2-1; maybe TRBD2 (5 bases). Germline V gene lookup returns CDR1 SEHNR and CDR2 FQNEAQ (reference sequence). This CDR3 is 16 amino acids long. Trimming took 1 base from V and 0 from J, leaving 10 bases between them. CDR3 DNA sequence: TGTGCCAGCAGCTTAGGAGGTAGCGCCTCCTACAATGAGCAGTTCTTC. Its translation is CASSLGGSASYNEQFF.

The chain joins TRBV28 to TRBJ2-2; 9 bases are a match to TRBD1. The CDR3 length is 14 residues. V was pared by 4 bases and J by 5 bases, with 2 bases of the junction left unmatched. Germline-derived CDR1 and CDR2 are MDHEN and SYDVKM. The CDR3 here is CASSSGTGTGELFF. Written as DNA, the CDR3 is TGTGCCAGCAGTTCCGGGACAGGGACCGGGGAGCTGTTTTTT.

The V and J genes are TRBV28 and TRBJ2-1, with 7 bases fitting TRBD2. CDR1 and CDR2 from the germline V gene are MDHEN and SYDVKM. J lost 8 bases, V lost 8 bases, and 15 bases had no gene match. The CDR3 has 15 amino acids. CDR3 DNA sequence: TGTGCCAGCCAGGGTTCGGGGAGGGTACAATATGAGCAGTTCTTC. Protein: CASQGSGRVQYEQFF.

The J gene is TRBJ2-2, the V gene TRBV19, with D tentatively TRBD2 (5 bases). The germline CDR1 and CDR2 sequences are LNHDA and SQIVND (reference sequence). The CDR3 sequence is 15 residues long. V was clipped by 0 bases and J by 4 bases, with 9 bases between them. CDR3 DNA: TGTGCCAGTAGTATAGATGGAGGACTCACCGGGGAGCTGTTTTTT. Amino acids: CASSIDGGLTGELFF.

This clonotype was seen more than once but under ten times. The J gene is TRBJ1-2, the V gene TRBV4-1; 7 nucleotides agree with TRBD1. CDR1 and CDR2 (germline): MGHRA, YSYEKL. V lost 2 bases and J lost 3; bases outside the gene matches: 6. The CDR3 runs to 15 residues. The DNA of the CDR3 is TGCGCCAGCAGCCAACGACAGGGCGACGACTATGGCTACACCTTC. It specifies CASSQRQGDDYGYTF.

The V and J genes are TRBV2 and TRBJ1-2, with D tentatively TRBD1 (6 bases). Trimming took 4 bases from V and 4 from J, leaving 16 bases between them. CDR3 size: 15 residues. The V gene's germline CDR1 is SNHLY and CDR2 FYNNEI. The CDR3 coding sequence is TGTGCCAGCAGTGCGGCAGGGGAGGTGGGCTATGGCTACACCTTC. Amino acids: CASSAAGEVGYGYTF.

This clonotype showed up just a few times. In DNA form, the CDR3 reads TGTGCCAGCAGCTACCTTTGGGGGGATACGCAGTATTTT. This sequence encodes CASSYLWGDTQYF. The chain employs TRBV9 and TRBJ2-3, with D tentatively TRBD1 or TRBD2 (5 bases each). The CDR3 length is 13 residues. The ends were cut back, 4 bases at V and 6 bases at J, with 12 bases in the middle. CDR1 SGDLS and CDR2 YYNGEE come from the germline V gene.

There are a few counts of this clonotype. The chain couples TRBV21-1 to TRBJ1-1. TRBV21-1 is a pseudogene segment. The CDR3 sequence is 14 residues long. CDR3 amino acids: CASSNYDRNTEAFF. The CDR3 DNA reads as TGTGCCAGCAGCAACTACGACAGGAACACTGAAGCTTTCTTT.

This clonotype showed up just a few times. This chain joins TRBV9 and TRBJ2-3; weak D call: TRBD2 (6 bases). Germline V lookup: CDR1 SGDLS, CDR2 YYNGEE. V lost 2 bases and J lost 4, with 26 bases in between. CDR3 size: 19 residues. DNA for the CDR3: TGTGCCAGCAGCGTGGAGGGAATCATTGATCCCTGGGGCCCAGATACGCAGTATTTT. Translated, it gives CASSVEGIIDPWGPDTQYF.

This clonotype came up a few times. CDR3 loop: CASSLDAGGRTDTQYF. The CDR3 coding sequence is TGTGCCAGCAGCTTAGACGCGGGAGGACGCACAGATACGCAGTATTTT. This sequence joins TRBV7-9 and TRBJ2-3; 8 bases line up with TRBD2. Germline V lookup: CDR1 SEHNR, CDR2 FQNEAQ (reference sequence). The CDR3 has 16 residues. V shed 1 base, J shed 1 base, and the junction held 4 bases outside the gene matches. The variable domain in full, completed from reference TRBV7-9 and TRBJ2-3, reads DTGVSQNPRHKITKRGQNVTFRCDPISEHNRLYWYRQTLGQGPEFLTYFQNEAQLEKSRLLSDRFSAERPKGSFSTLEIQRTEQGDSAMYLCASSLDAGGRTDTQYFGPGTRLTVL.

This clonotype was counted ten times or more. The chain uses TRBV20-1 and TRBJ2-2; TRBD2 matches at 13 bases. The CDR3 totals 16 residues. Germline V gene sequence: CDR1 DFQATT, CDR2 SNEGSKA (reference sequence). Losses at the gene ends were 4 bases for V and 4 bases for J; bases not matched to a gene: 6. The CDR3 here is CSAILAGGPSTGELFF. The CDR3 DNA reads as TGCAGTGCTATACTAGCGGGGGGGCCGAGCACCGGGGAGCTGTTTTTT.

This clonotype was seen a handful of times. The V gene is TRBV11-2, the J gene TRBJ2-7, with TRBD2 matching 8 bases. J gave up 2 bases and V 1 base, and 16 bases lay outside the gene matches. The length of the CDR3 is 19 residues. Germline V gene sequence: CDR1 SGHAT, CDR2 FQNNGV. The CDR3 here is CASSLVEFPGLGSTYEQYF. The CDR3 DNA sequence: TGTGCCAGCAGCTTAGTTGAATTCCCGGGACTAGGGAGTACCTACGAGCAGTACTTC. The whole variable domain, filled in from reference TRBV11-2 and TRBJ2-7, reads EAGVAQSPRYKIIEKRQSVAFWCNPISGHATLYWYQQILGQGPKLLIQFQNNGVVDDSQLPKDRFSAERLKGVDSTLKIQPAKLEDSAVYLCASSLVEFPGLGSTYEQYFGPGTRLTVT.

The CDR3 here is CSAKYKTYEQYF. In nucleotides, the CDR3 is TGCAGTGCTAAGTACAAAACCTACGAGCAGTACTTC. This chain links TRBV20-1 with TRBJ2-7, with D unclear. The ends were cut back, 4 bases at V and 2 bases at J, with 9 bases in the middle. The CDR3 totals 12 residues. The V gene's germline CDR1 is DFQATT and CDR2 SNEGSKA (reference sequence).

There are many counts of this clonotype. The chain recombines TRBV20-1 with TRBJ2-1, with D possibly being TRBD2 (6 bases). Germline V CDR1 and CDR2: DFQATT, SNEGSKA (reference sequence). V dropped 3 bases and J dropped 5 bases, with 17 bases sitting between them. There are 15 residues in the CDR3. Here the CDR3 reads CSASSPGTGNNEQFF. The CDR3 DNA reads as TGCAGTGCTAGTTCGCCCGGGACTGGAAACAATGAGCAGTTCTTC.

The chain is built from TRBV29-1 and TRBJ2-1, with a weak D call TRBD1 (6 bases). Trimming shortened V by 4 bases and J by 8 bases, and 6 bases separated the two germline ends. This CDR3 is 10 amino acids long. Germline values: CDR1 SQVTM, CDR2 ANQGSEA. In DNA, the CDR3 is TGCAGCGTTGGGGGGCATGAGCAGTTCTTC. Translated: CSVGGHEQFF.

This clonotype has a handful of counts. The chain combines TRBV28 with TRBJ2-1; D not resolved. V gave up 5 bases and J gave up 4 bases, with 9 bases separating them. The CDR3 is 13 residues long. Germline V gene lookup returns CDR1 MDHEN and CDR2 SYDVKM. CDR3 nucleotide sequence: TGTGCCAGCAGTCGGTACTGGTACAATGAGCAGTTCTTC. This encodes CASSRYWYNEQFF.